This TCR beta chain was recorded in a study of T cells in Graves' hyperthyroidism and ophthalmopathy. CDR1 and CDR2 (germline): SGHRS, YFSETQ. V was shortened by 0 bases and J by 4 bases, with 23 bases between the two germline ends. The CDR3 totals 18 residues. TCR beta CDR3 regions were amplified from RNA transcripts. First-round RT-PCR targeting the TCR CDR3 was performed with the HTBI primer set. In TCRdb, the multiplex PCR reads were re-called with MiXCR into one record per CDR3 protein. The sample contains more than 550,000 distinct CDR3 sequences, over 40% of which appear only once. The TCR sequence derives from an adult man with Graves' disease, either hyperthyroidism or ophthalmopathy (not recorded which). The J gene is TRBJ2-7, the V gene TRBV5-1; D assignment may be TRBD1 or TRBD2 (5 bases each). Source material: peripheral blood or thyroid tissue (not recorded which). In nucleotides, the CDR3 is TGCGCCAGCAGCTTGGGGGTCCCGGGACCCGTTCCCTTTTACGAGCAGTACTTC. Amino acid sequence: CASSLGVPGPVPFYEQYF. Full variable domain (remainder filled in from reference TRBV5-1 and TRBJ2-7): KAGVTQTPRYLIKTRGQQVTLSCSPISGHRSVSWYQQTPGQGLQFLFEYFSETQRNKGNFPGRFSGRQFSNSRSEMNVSTLELGDSALYLCASSLGVPGPVPFYEQYFGPGTRLTVT.